The 20 T cell receptor beta chains below were found in one sample sequenced in a study of shared clonotypes between healthy human individuals. Repertoires were generated with immunoSEQ multiplex PCR, while TCRdb's copy carries only in-frame clones and drops some. The profile shows about 1.4 million clones, roughly 96% of them singletons. Sequencing was carried out using naive CD4+ T cells sorted from blood. The subset was: CD45RA+ positively selected. The receptors stem from a man under 40 in good health.

This clone was recorded only once. The J gene is TRBJ1-1, the V gene TRBV5-4, with 9 bases aligning to TRBD1. Trimming at V came to 4 bases and at J to 0 bases, leaving 13 bases not matched to a gene. The CDR3 consists of 18 residues. Germline V CDR1 and CDR2: SGHNT, YYREEE (reference sequence). CDR3 in DNA: TGTGCCAGCAGCCCAGGACAGGGGCGACCAGCTATGAACACTGAAGCTTTCTTT. Translating it yields CASSPGQGRPAMNTEAFF.

The chain links TRBV5-1 to TRBJ1-5, with D hard to call. The CDR3 runs 16 residues. The V end was cut by 0 bases, the J end by 3 bases, with 13 bases between. The germline V gene has CDR1 SGHRS and CDR2 YFSETQ. The CDR3, as DNA: TGCGCCAGCAGCTTGGGAGGTAGCAGCCCCAATCAGCCCCAGCATTTT. This codes for CASSLGGSSPNQPQHF.

Concerning this clone: The sample holds other DNA sequences that translate to the same CDR3. This sequence joins TRBV5-6 and TRBJ2-5; no clear D gene. Germline-derived CDR1 and CDR2 are SGHDT and YYEEEE. There are 11 residues in the CDR3. Between the trimmed V and J ends, which lost 4 bases and 4 bases, there was a span of 5 bases. CDR3 sequence (DNA): TGTGCCAGCAGCCTATTAGAGACCCAGTACTTC. It specifies CASSLLETQYF.

Comments on this clone: Other DNA sequences of this sample code for an identical CDR3. The CDR3 loop is CASSPLAGVRDTQYF. Here the CDR3 DNA reads TGTGCCAGCTCACCACTTGCAGGGGTGAGAGATACGCAGTATTTT. The V gene is TRBV18, the J gene TRBJ2-3; D possibly corresponds to TRBD1 (6 bases). Trimming removed 1 base from V and 5 bases from J, with 13 bases in between. This CDR3 spans 15 amino acids. Per germline, CDR1 KGHSH and CDR2 LQKENI.

This clone was observed a single time. The V call is TRBV7-9, the J call TRBJ2-7; the match to TRBD1 covers 10 bases. The germline CDR1 and CDR2 sequences are SEHNR and FQNEAQ (reference sequence). V gave up 5 bases and J gave up 2 bases; unmatched junction bases: 12. CDR3 size: 17 residues. Written as DNA, the CDR3 is TGTGCCAGCAGCCCAACCCGGGACAGGGGAAGGGCCTACGAGCAGTACTTC. Translating gives CASSPTRDRGRAYEQYF. The variable domain in full, completed from reference TRBV7-9 and TRBJ2-7, reads DTGVSQNPRHKITKRGQNVTFRCDPISEHNRLYWYRQTLGQGPEFLTYFQNEAQLEKSRLLSDRFSAERPKGSFSTLEIQRTEQGDSAMYLCASSPTRDRGRAYEQYFGPGTRLTVT.

The chain links TRBV21-1 to TRBJ2-3; the DNA was not used to check the table's D call, TRBD1. TRBV21-1 is termed a pseudogene. CDR3 length: 13 amino acids. The CDR3 DNA reads as TGTGCCAGCAGTTCCAGGATCACAGATACGCAGTATTTT. This encodes CASSSRITDTQYF.

V gene TRBV6-6 combines with J gene TRBJ2-5; 8 bases fit TRBD2. Per the germline V gene, CDR1 is MNHNY and CDR2 is SVGAGI (reference sequence). This CDR3 region has 16 residues. The J segment lost 5 bases and the V segment lost 2 bases, leaving 10 bases of the junction unmatched. The CDR3 reads CASSYRLAGPRETQYF. The CDR3 coding sequence is TGTGCCAGCAGTTACAGGCTAGCGGGCCCCAGGGAGACCCAGTACTTC.

The rearrangement links TRBV29-1 to TRBJ2-7; D is tentatively TRBD1 or TRBD2 (5 bases each). Germline CDR1 and CDR2: SQVTM and ANQGSEA. This CDR3 has 11 amino acids. Trimming stripped 7 bases from V and 5 bases from J, with 12 bases between. The CDR3 loop is CSARDPDEQYF. The CDR3 DNA reads as TGCAGCGCCCGGGACCCCGACGAGCAGTACTTC.

This chain connects TRBV30 to TRBJ2-7; D possibly corresponds to TRBD2 (5 bases). Trimming left V 0 bases short and J 8 bases short, with 8 bases between. Per germline, CDR1 GTSNPN and CDR2 SVGIG (reference sequence). The CDR3 is 11 amino acids. CDR3 protein: CAWSVRGKQYF. For the CDR3, the DNA is TGTGCCTGGAGTGTACGAGGGAAGCAGTACTTC.

Comments on this clone: Within the sample, other DNA sequences also encode this same CDR3. The J gene is TRBJ2-5, the V gene TRBV29-1; no clear D gene. CDR3 size: 10 residues. Germline V gene sequence: CDR1 SQVTM, CDR2 ANQGSEA. The germline V and J ends were trimmed by 4 bases and 3 bases, with 3 bases remaining between them. For the CDR3, the DNA is TGCAGCGTTGGAGAAGAGACCCAGTACTTC. As protein: CSVGEETQYF.

The chain carries TRBV4-3 and TRBJ1-2, with a tentative D call TRBD1 (6 bases). The ends were cut back, 0 bases at V and 2 bases at J, with 19 bases in the middle. The CDR3 loop spans 18 amino acids. The germline V gene encodes CDR1 LGHNA and CDR2 YSLEER. In DNA form, the CDR3 reads TGCGCCAGCAGCCAAGAACACAGGGTGGTAATTAACAACTATGGCTACACCTTC. This codes for CASSQEHRVVINNYGYTF.

This clone appeared a single time. V usage is TRBV6-5 and J usage is TRBJ2-5; 7 bases agree with TRBD2. There are 16 residues in the CDR3. With 0 bases clipped from V and 2 bases from J, the junction kept 6 bases outside the gene matches. Germline V gene lookup returns CDR1 MNHEY and CDR2 SVGAGI. The CDR3 is CASSYSSGTGQETQYF. Written as DNA, the CDR3 is TGTGCCAGCAGTTACTCGAGCGGGACGGGGCAAGAGACCCAGTACTTC.

The rearrangement joins TRBV6-1 to TRBJ2-3, with D tentatively TRBD1 (5 bases). CDR1 and CDR2 (germline): MNHNS, SASEGT. The V end was cut by 4 bases, the J end by 2 bases, with 16 bases between. The CDR3 is made up of 16 amino acids. The CDR3 loop is CASSVHDSLYTDTQYF. The CDR3 DNA reads TGTGCCAGCAGTGTTCATGACAGTCTCTACACAGATACGCAGTATTTT.

The V and J genes are TRBV29-1 and TRBJ2-2, with 10 bases matching TRBD2. J gave up 5 bases and V 5 bases, and 11 bases lay outside the gene matches. CDR1 is SQVTM, CDR2 ANQGSEA, per germline. CDR3 length: 16 residues. The CDR3 sequence: CSVQALAGVATGELFF. The CDR3 DNA reads as TGCAGCGTTCAGGCTCTAGCGGGAGTCGCAACCGGGGAGCTGTTTTTT.

This chain connects TRBV7-2 to TRBJ1-1; maybe TRBD1 (6 bases). Germline V lookup: CDR1 SGHTA, CDR2 FQGNSA. V lost 5 bases and J 1 base, leaving 14 bases between the germline ends. This CDR3 has 15 residues. The CDR3 DNA reads TGTGCCAGCAGCCTAGGGGGGACTCAGAACACTGAAGCTTTCTTT. This translates into CASSLGGTQNTEAFF.

The table lists this clone with a few counts. The chain carries TRBV7-8 and TRBJ1-5; D is possibly TRBD1 (5 bases). Trimming pared 7 bases from V and 5 bases from J, leaving 12 bases between. The CDR3 sequence is 13 residues long. Per germline, CDR1 SGHVS and CDR2 FQNEAQ. In DNA form, the CDR3 reads TGTGCCAGCATGGCAGGGTTAGATCAGCCCCAGCATTTT. Amino acid sequence: CASMAGLDQPQHF.

The chain has TRBV9 and TRBJ2-7; 7 bases line up with TRBD2. V trimming: 3 bases; J trimming: 3 bases; junction bases outside the gene matches: 9. The germline V gene has CDR1 SGDLS and CDR2 YYNGEE. The CDR3 sequence is 15 residues long. Here the CDR3 DNA reads TGTGCCAGCAGCGCCCTAGCGGAGAGCCGCTACGAGCAGTACTTC. Its translation: CASSALAESRYEQYF.

CDR3 sequence reads: CASRQIAGGPGDTQYF. As DNA, the CDR3 is TGTGCCAGCAGACAAATAGCGGGAGGGCCGGGAGATACGCAGTATTTT. The gene calls are TRBV11-2 and TRBJ2-3, with TRBD2 matching over 11 bases. Trimming took 6 bases from V and 5 from J; bases not matched to a gene: 10. In germline, CDR1 is SGHAT, CDR2 FQNNGV. CDR3 size: 16 residues.

This sequence joins TRBV5-5 and TRBJ2-5; the D is unclear. Germline V gene lookup returns CDR1 SGHKS and CDR2 YYEKEE (reference sequence). The CDR3 has 14 residues. The V gene lost 1 base and the J gene lost 1 base, with 8 bases spanning the gap. The CDR3 nucleotides read TGTGCCAGCAGCTTGATGGCACTCCAAGAGACCCAGTACTTC. The encoded protein is CASSLMALQETQYF.

The chain has TRBV11-2 and TRBJ2-2, with 9 nucleotides matching TRBD2. This CDR3 is built from 16 residues. The J segment lost 6 bases and the V segment lost 2 bases, leaving 7 bases of the junction unmatched. The V gene's germline CDR1 is SGHAT and CDR2 FQNNGV. Here the CDR3 reads CASSLPRLAGPGELFF. The CDR3 DNA is TGTGCCAGCAGCTTACCGCGCCTAGCGGGACCCGGGGAGCTGTTTTTT.